This is a list of T cell receptor beta chains from one sample in a study of T cell repertoires in cytomegalovirus infection. Each CDR3 protein is one row after TCRdb ran MiXCR on the reads. The sample comprises roughly 720,000 distinct CDR3 sequences, less than 40% of which are singletons, and under 3.5% rests with the top ten. The sequencing sample was made of PBMCs. The receptors derive from a human donor in good health (CMV status not recorded). Some clones in this sample may be carry-over from other donors' samples. Both conserved end residues are part of each CDR3. A D gene is named only where the DNA matches it firmly. The size entry is marked missing in some rows and otherwise reads once, few, many or a size class.

d_gene	v_gene	abundance	j_gene	CDR3nt	CDR3aa
TRBD1	TRBV20-1	NA	TRBJ1-1	TGCAGTGCTAGACGGACAGGGAGGCACACTGAAGCTTTCTTT	CSARRTGRHTEAFF
NA	TRBV9	NA	TRBJ2-1	TGTGCCAGCAGCGTAGTAGGGTCGGATGAGCAGTTCTTC	CASSVVGSDEQFF
NA	TRBV27	few	TRBJ1-2	TGTGCCAGCAGTCGGTCAACAGGATTCTATGGCTACACCTTC	CASSRSTGFYGYTF
NA	TRBV28	few	TRBJ1-1	TGTGCCAGCACCGAAACCAGGGGAACTGAAGCTTTCTTT	CASTETRGTEAFF
NA	TRBV28	NA	TRBJ2-1	TGTGCCAGCAAGGACGGCAGCTCCTACAATGAGCAGTCCTTC	CASKDGSSYNEQSF
NA	TRBV7-2	few	TRBJ1-3	TGTGCCAGCAGCTCTAACAGGGCTCCCTCTGGAAACACCATATATTTT	CASSSNRAPSGNTIYF
NA	TRBV7-2	many	TRBJ2-3	TGTGCCAGCAGCCCACTAGCAGATACGCAGTATTTT	CASSPLADTQYF
NA	TRBV7-2	many	TRBJ1-1	TGTGCCAGCAGCTTCGTATCAGGGGCATCCACTGAAGCTTTCTTT	CASSFVSGASTEAFF
NA	TRBV29-1	NA	TRBJ1-1	TGCAGCGTTGTGTCGGCAAGTAACACTGAAGCTTTCTTT	CSVVSASNTEAFF
NA	TRBV29-1	NA	TRBJ1-2	TGCAGCGTCTCCGTGGCAGGATCCTATGGCTACACCTTC	CSVSVAGSYGYTF
NA	TRBV5-1	few	TRBJ1-1	TGCGCCAGCAGCCCTAATGTCCTGGGTAACACTGAAGCTTTCTTT	CASSPNVLGNTEAFF
NA	TRBV12-3/TRBV12-4	NA	TRBJ2-6	TGTGCCAGCAGTCTGACCCCTGGGGCCAACGTCCTGACTTTC	CASSLTPGANVLTF
NA	TRBV28	many	TRBJ1-1	TGTGCCAGCAGTTTAATGTGGACTGAAGCTTTCTTT	CASSLMWTEAFF
NA	TRBV7-2	many	TRBJ2-3	TGTGCCAGCAGCTTCAACGCAGCGGCAAGCACAGATACGCAGTATTTT	CASSFNAAASTDTQYF
NA	TRBV11-2	NA	TRBJ2-5	TGTTCCAGCAGCTTAGTAGCGGCACAGGGGGAGACCCAGTACTTC	CSSSLVAAQGETQYF
TRBD1	TRBV7-9	NA	TRBJ1-1	TGTGCCAGCACTCCATTGGGACAGGGTCCGTTGGCTTTCTTT	CASTPLGQGPLAFF
NA	TRBV19	few	TRBJ1-2	TGTGCCAGTAGTACGACCGGAGGTCTCATATATGGCTACACCTTC	CASSTTGGLIYGYTF
NA	TRBV7-3	few	TRBJ1-1	TGTGCCAGCAGCCCCAGTGTCACAGAGAACACTGAAGCTTTCTTT	CASSPSVTENTEAFF
NA	TRBV28	once	TRBJ2-1	TGTGCCACAAATGGAGGGCGACAACTCTCCTACAATGAGCAGTTCTTC	CATNGGRQLSYNEQFF
TRBD1	TRBV10-2	NA	TRBJ1-6	TGCGCCAGCAGTGACAGGGGGCCTAATTCACCCCTCCACTTT	CASSDRGPNSPLHF
NA	TRBV20-1	many	TRBJ2-3	TGCAGTGCTAGAGGTTTGACTAGATTAAGCACAGATACGCAGTATTTT	CSARGLTRLSTDTQYF
TRBD1	TRBV28	NA	TRBJ2-5	TGTGCCCGCAGTTTCTTCGGGCAGGGGGCTCAAGAGACCCAGTACTTC	CARSFFGQGAQETQYF
NA	TRBV7-2	many	TRBJ1-1	TGTGCCAGCAGCTCCACGGGACTCCGTGGCACTGAAGCTTTCTTT	CASSSTGLRGTEAFF
NA	TRBV19	many	TRBJ1-2	TGTGCCAGTAGTCTGGAGGAGGGGAACTATGGCTACACCTTC	CASSLEEGNYGYTF
NA	TRBV7-2	many	TRBJ2-7	TGTGCCAGCAGCTTAGATTACCGTTCGGGTGAGCAGTACTTC	CASSLDYRSGEQYF
TRBD1	TRBV6-1	few	TRBJ1-1	TGTGCCAGCAGGAGGACAGGGGGCTTGGCTGAAGCTTTCTTT	CASRRTGGLAEAFF
NA	TRBV7-7	few	TRBJ2-7	TGTGCTAGCAGTGCGGACCAGGGACCCGCCTACGAGCAGTACTTC	CASSADQGPAYEQYF
NA	TRBV7-6	NA	TRBJ2-5	TGTGCCAGCAGCTTCTGGGGGGTCCAAGAGACCCAGTACTTC	CASSFWGVQETQYF
NA	TRBV19	few	TRBJ2-3	TGTGCCAGCCGAGGCACGGTTTCAGATACGCAGTATTTT	CASRGTVSDTQYF
NA	TRBV7-8	NA	TRBJ1-5	TGTGCCAGCAGCTTAAGGTGGGGGCTCGGTCAGCCCCAGCATTTT	CASSLRWGLGQPQHF
TRBD1	TRBV12-3/TRBV12-4	NA	TRBJ2-1	TGTGCCAGCAGGGACGACAGGGGGCTCTACAATGAGCAGTTCTTC	CASRDDRGLYNEQFF
TRBD1	TRBV7-9	NA	TRBJ1-4	TGTGCCAGCAGCCTAACAGGGGTGAATGAAAAACTGTTTTTT	CASSLTGVNEKLFF
NA	TRBV6-1	NA	TRBJ2-1	TGTGCCAGCAGTGTTTGGGAGGATGAGCAGTTCTTC	CASSVWEDEQFF
NA	TRBV5-3	few	TRBJ1-1	TGTGCCAGCAGCTCGGAGAGTAGGGGCTCTGAAGCTTTCTTT	CASSSESRGSEAFF
TRBD2	TRBV24-1	once	TRBJ2-2	TGTGCCACCAGTGATTCTAGCGGGAGAGGGACCGGGGAGCTGTTTTTT	CATSDSSGRGTGELFF
NA	TRBV2	NA	TRBJ2-5	TGTGCCAGCAGTGAAGGGGTTCGACAGACTAAAGAGACCCAGTACTTC	CASSEGVRQTKETQYF
NA	TRBV5-4	few	TRBJ2-1	TGTGCCAGCAGCCCCTCCCGGGACTCAGGGTACAATGAGCAGTTCTTC	CASSPSRDSGYNEQFF
NA	TRBV7-2	few	TRBJ2-7	TGTGCCAGCAGCTTAAGGATTCGTTACGAGCAGTACTTC	CASSLRIRYEQYF
TRBD2	TRBV19	NA	TRBJ2-1	TGTGCCAGTAGTATAGCCGGGGGGGCCTACAATGAGCAGTTCTTC	CASSIAGGAYNEQFF
NA	TRBV12-3/TRBV12-4	NA	TRBJ2-1	TGTGCCAGCAGTGACCCTAGCGCTGGATACAATGAGCAGTTCTTC	CASSDPSAGYNEQFF
NA	TRBV20-1	NA	TRBJ1-4	TGCAGTGCTAGAGGTGCGGCGGGTGGGTTGAATGAAAAACTGTTTTTT	CSARGAAGGLNEKLFF
NA	TRBV7-8	NA	TRBJ1-4	TGTGCCAGCAGCTTAAAAGGGGCATTTGAAAAACTGTTTTTT	CASSLKGAFEKLFF
NA	TRBV5-5	few	TRBJ1-5	TGTGCCAGCAGCTTGGTCGCGGGGGTAGGGATGCAGCCCCAGCATTTT	CASSLVAGVGMQPQHF
NA	TRBV11-2	NA	TRBJ2-7	TGTGCCAGCAGCTCTAATAGCGGCCTAGCCCTATACTCCTACGAGCAGTACTTC	CASSSNSGLALYSYEQYF
NA	TRBV28	NA	TRBJ2-3	TGTGCCAGCGGAGGGACGGGATACACAGATACGCAGTATTTT	CASGGTGYTDTQYF
TRBD2	TRBV5-4	NA	TRBJ2-2	TGTGCCAGCAGCTCGGAAGCGGGGGGGCCCATCGGGGAGCTGTTTTTT	CASSSEAGGPIGELFF
TRBD1	TRBV6-6	NA	TRBJ2-4	TGTGCCACCCAGACAGGGAGTGACGCCAAAAACAGTCAGTACTTC	CATQTGSDAKNSQYF
NA	TRBV6-5	few	TRBJ1-2	TGTGCCAGCAGTTATAGACCGGGACGGGGCGGCTACACCTTC	CASSYRPGRGGYTF
NA	TRBV12-3/TRBV12-4	NA	TRBJ1-2	TGTGCCAGCAGTTTACCAGGTCTTGATGGCTACACCTTC	CASSLPGLDGYTF
TRBD1	TRBV28	few	TRBJ1-1	TGTGCCGCCAACTACAGGGGGCGCGAGACTGAAGCTTTCTTT	CAANYRGRETEAFF
NA	TRBV6-6	few	TRBJ1-5	TGTGCCAGCAGTGATCGTGGGACCCTTCCCGGTCAGCCCCAGCATTTT	CASSDRGTLPGQPQHF
NA	TRBV4-1	few	TRBJ1-5	TGCGCCAGCAGCCTTTCTCCGGGAGCCAATCAGCCCCAGCATTTT	CASSLSPGANQPQHF
TRBD1	TRBV7-8	NA	TRBJ2-6	TGTGCCAGCAGCAGCTACAGGGGGCCTGGGGCCAACGTCCTGACTTTC	CASSSYRGPGANVLTF
TRBD1	TRBV18	few	TRBJ2-1	TGTGCCAGCTCTCTCAACGGACAGGCTTGGGACAATGAGCAGTTCTTC	CASSLNGQAWDNEQFF
NA	TRBV27	NA	TRBJ2-7	TGTGCCAGCAGTTCACAGGGAAGGTACGAGCAGTACTTC	CASSSQGRYEQYF